This T cell receptor (beta chain) came from a study of shared clonotypes between healthy human individuals (dated by TCRdb to about 2020). With respect to the entire study: The cohort comprised two women and a few men aged 18 to 49 years. For each donor, CD4 naive and CD4 memory were each given three plates, CD8 naive was given two plates, and CD8 memory was given one plate. Blood TCR repertoires of 5 or 6 healthy adults were deeply sequenced to estimate repertoire size and the extent of clonotype sharing between individuals. To increase sequencing depth and limit assay-specific biases, different laboratories used diverse techniques to prepare libraries and sequence TCR repertoires. Per donor, leukapheresis produced somewhere between about 0.94 and 9.5 billion PBMCs. The paper as a whole reports these results and caveats: Even with the large sequencing depth, rarefaction of the sorted-subset datasets indicated that sequencing was incomplete. Because the study included a small number of donors, the genetic and exposure-history diversity represented was limited. Pairwise subsampling led to the expectation that sequencing depth would affect the degree of clonotype sharing among donors. Higher generation probabilities were observed for clonotypes shared by all four sorted-subset donors than for non-shared clonotypes. Sampling was limited to blood, and TCR repertoires in tissue likely differ from TCR repertoires in blood. Larger estimated clonotype richness was generally found for naive subsets than for memory subsets. Sharing across a few donors was observed for approximately 5% of naive CD4, around 3.5% of naive CD8, over 2% of memory CD4, and around 0.44% of memory CD8 clonotypes.

For the CD8 naive samples, CD45RO-negative cells were positively selected for CCR7, yielding a CD45RA+CCR7+ population from which TemRA cells were excluded. Healthy HIV-negative adults with no recently reported acute infections or vaccinations were included as donors. Every donor was a Caucasian adult residing in Nashville, Tennessee, USA. After blood collection by leukapheresis, PBMCs were isolated using Ficoll-Histopaque density gradient centrifugation and then cryopreserved in the vapor phase of liquid nitrogen. Analytical flow cytometry was used to check the purity and quantity of every magnetically sorted T cell population. Genomic DNA was isolated from each sorted fraction and quantified by UV absorbance on a Nanodrop 2000c. As regards this clone: There is no known antigen for this receptor. Base qualities are not recorded, but no much larger clone differs from it by a single base.

Using the deep immunoSEQ assay, TCR CDR3 regions were amplified from genomic DNA by multiplex PCR. Genomic DNA extracted from each cell subset was distributed evenly over all wells of several immunoSEQ 96-well plates, and each plate served as one replicate. Each replicate PCR for sorted subsets received about 220 ng genomic DNA, equal to tens of thousands of T cell genomes. Purified libraries were quantified with a Qubit 3.0 fluorometer, sized on a Bioanalyzer 2100, and re-quantified with the KAPA Library Quantification kit. A separate single-read 150-cycle Illumina NextSeq 550 flow cell was used to sequence each immunoSEQ 96-well plate. Under the source paper's analysis protocol: Because the immunoSEQ output held only junctional sequences and lacked quality scores, the filtering could not match the filtering applied to full-length reads. Sequences were annotated with PyIR, a Python wrapper for IgBLAST v1.9, using IMGT germline references to assign V/J genes and CDR3. Reads were filtered out if the reads had weak V/J assignments (E-value above 1e-6), no CDR3, stop codons, out-of-frame junctions, or ambiguous translated residues. V3J clonotypes were defined as sequences sharing an identical inferred V gene, J gene, and CDR3 amino acid sequence. Percentage overlap between repertoires was calculated by dividing the number of shared unique clonotypes by the size of the smaller repertoire. Richness of each repertoire was evaluated using RTK rarefaction, the Chao1 estimator, and Recon v2.1 estimates of unobserved clonotypes. OLGA was used to compute generation probabilities for all TCRbeta clonotypes that the gDNA method yielded from a handful of donors. The table comes from immuneACCESS by way of TCRdb, which keeps in-frame sequences with V and J called. Part of the clones is missing from these tables; in studies checked, under half for an unresolved V gene and the rest for unknown reasons. V and J calls and clone size are copied from that table; D and trimming were computed from the DNA. The sample contains more than 550,000 clones, 92% of them found a single time. The ten largest clonotypes hold 20% to 25% of the sample.

Its CDR3 holds 14 amino acids, cysteine through phenylalanine. Only the CDR3 DNA is retained, 42 bases long and in frame from the first base. A distance of 9 bases separates the germline ends of V and J, which lose 0 bases and 6 bases respectively. CDR1 LGHNA and CDR2 YSLEER were looked up in the germline V gene. The TCR was taken from a man aged 25-40 years in good health. Material: naive CD8+ T cells sorted from blood. The cell subset or site label, read with the paper, signifies: CD45RA+CCR7+. The rearranged segments are TRBV4-3 and TRBJ2-1; no confident D gene assignment can be made. The CDR3 has the sequence CASSQDGVGNEQFF. In nucleotides, the sequence is TGCGCCAGCAGCCAAGATGGAGTGGGCAATGAGCAGTTCTTC.